The 19 T cell receptor beta chains below all came from one sample that was sequenced in a study of Graves' ophthalmopathy and Graves' hyperthyroidism. From RNA, the CDR3 regions of TCR beta chains were amplified and sequenced. In the first round, RT-PCR was carried out with HTBI primers, and a multiplex PCR formed the second round. TCRdb passed the multiplex PCR reads through MiXCR, listing each CDR3 protein once. The sample consists of roughly 500,000 distinct CDR3 sequences, about 15% of them appearing once. Source material: blood. The receptors come from a woman in her 30s with Graves' ophthalmopathy.

Ten or more counts support this clonotype. The chain employs TRBV6-1 and TRBJ2-7, with D hard to call. The CDR3 is 15 amino acids. Deletions cut 1 base from V and 5 bases from J, with 15 bases between. The germline V gene encodes CDR1 MNHNS and CDR2 SASEGT. CDR3 protein: CASSEVFEQFNEQYF. The DNA of the CDR3 is TGTGCCAGCAGTGAAGTCTTCGAGCAGTTCAACGAGCAGTACTTC.

This clonotype showed up many times. CDR3 residues: CASRPGGYSNQPQHF. DNA for the CDR3: TGTGCCAGCAGACCTGGGGGGTATAGCAATCAGCCCCAGCATTTT. V gene TRBV2 combines with J gene TRBJ1-5, with D tentatively TRBD1 (5 bases). Trimming removed 6 bases from V and 0 bases from J, with 12 bases in between. CDR3 length: 15 amino acids. CDR1 and CDR2 from the germline V gene are SNHLY and FYNNEI.

This clonotype occurred many times. The gene calls are TRBV28 and TRBJ2-2; D uncertain. This CDR3 comprises 16 residues. Germline CDR1 reads MDHEN; CDR2 reads SYDVKM. Trimming pared 7 bases from V and 1 base from J, leaving 16 bases between. CDR3 nucleotide sequence: TGTGCCAGCATTTGGAGTGGGCGGAGGAACACCGGGGAGCTGTTTTTT. Protein sequence: CASIWSGRRNTGELFF.

Many counts were recorded for this clonotype. This sequence joins TRBV6-5 and TRBJ1-1, with D perhaps matching TRBD1 (6 bases). This CDR3 comprises 13 residues. Looked up from germline, CDR1 is MNHEY and CDR2 is SVGAGI. Deletions cut 3 bases from V and 5 bases from J, with 10 bases between. In nucleotides, the CDR3 is TGTGCCAGCAGTTATCACGGACAGACTGAAGCTTTCTTT. Translation: CASSYHGQTEAFF.

Ten or more counts support this clonotype. The rearrangement links TRBV28 to TRBJ1-3; 7 positions match TRBD1. The CDR3 totals 15 residues. V lost 6 bases to trimming and J lost 3 bases; unmatched junction nucleotides: 8. Per the germline V gene, CDR1 is MDHEN and CDR2 is SYDVKM. Here the CDR3 DNA reads TGTGCCAGCAGGCGGGTGAACAGGGGTGGAAACACCATATATTTT. Its protein product is CASRRVNRGGNTIYF.

This clonotype was picked up many times. The rearrangement uses TRBV12-3 or TRBV12-4 and TRBJ2-5; no firm D call. V lost 1 base and J 2 bases, leaving 8 bases between the germline ends. The CDR3 covers 14 residues. The CDR3 DNA follows: TGTGCCAGCAGTTTAGGGCAGTTACAAGAGACCCAGTACTTC. Its translation: CASSLGQLQETQYF.

The table lists this clonotype with many counts. The chain combines TRBV5-1 with TRBJ1-1; 9 positions match TRBD1. Germline V CDR1 and CDR2: SGHRS, YFSETQ. The CDR3 extends over 14 amino acids. V shed 4 bases, J shed 11 bases, and the junction held 12 bases outside the gene matches. CDR3 coding DNA: TGCGCCAGCAGCCCCGCCGGGACAGGGCCCCTGGCTTTCTTT. It yields the protein CASSPAGTGPLAFF.

The gene calls are TRBV6-5 and TRBJ2-5; D perhaps matches TRBD2 (7 bases). The CDR3 sequence is 15 residues long. Germline CDR1 reads MNHEY; CDR2 reads SVGAGI. With 2 bases removed from V and 4 bases from J, the gap between germline ends came to 14 bases. The CDR3 protein is CASSYRGGRAETQYF. As DNA, the CDR3 is TGTGCCAGCAGTTACAGGGGGGGAAGAGCAGAGACCCAGTACTTC.

This clonotype was found many times. The chain carries TRBV12-3 or TRBV12-4 and TRBJ1-2; weak D call: TRBD1 (5 bases). This CDR3 has 17 residues. Trimming left V 1 base short and J 0 bases short, with 15 bases between. CDR3 in amino acids: CASSLGVGGVSNYGYTF. CDR3 sequence (DNA): TGTGCCAGCAGTTTAGGGGTGGGGGGGGTCTCTAACTATGGCTACACCTTC.

The chain links TRBV7-2 to TRBJ2-5, with a possible D match to TRBD2 (6 bases). Trimming shortened V by 3 bases and J by 2 bases, and 16 bases separated the two germline ends. The germline CDR1 and CDR2 sequences are SGHTA and FQGNSA. The CDR3 is 16 amino acids. Here the CDR3 DNA reads TGTGCCAGCAGCTTCGACTGGCGGGGCCTACAAGAGACCCAGTACTTC. Protein sequence: CASSFDWRGLQETQYF. Combining the CDR3 with reference TRBV7-2 and TRBJ2-5 gives the whole variable domain GAGVSQSPSNKVTEKGKDVELRCDPISGHTALYWYRQSLGQGLEFLIYFQGNSAPDKSGLPSDRFSAERTGGSVSTLTIQRTQQEDSAVYLCASSFDWRGLQETQYFGPGTRLLVL.

On this clonotype: One end of the junction is discordant with germline, which a read error may explain. The rearrangement joins TRBV12-3 or TRBV12-4 to TRBJ2-7, with D possibly TRBD2 on 6 matching bases. The CDR3 totals 11 residues. The DNA for the CDR3 is TGTGCCAGCAGTTTAGGCGGGGAGCGTTGCTTC. Translation: CASSLGGERCF.

This clonotype came up many times. The genes are TRBV10-3 and TRBJ2-5; unclear D gene. The CDR3 covers 12 residues. The V end was cut by 8 bases, the J end by 1 base, with 8 bases between. Germline-derived CDR1 and CDR2 are ENHRY and SYGVKD. In DNA, the CDR3 is TGTGCCATCTCGGAGATCCAAGAGACCCAGTACTTC. Translating gives CAISEIQETQYF.

CDR3: CASVGTTYGYTF. The CDR3 nucleotides read TGTGCCAGCGTCGGGACCACCTATGGCTACACCTTC. V gene TRBV12-3 or TRBV12-4 combines with J gene TRBJ1-2; D is possibly TRBD1 (5 bases). Between the trimmed V and J ends, which lost 8 bases and 4 bases, there was a span of 11 bases. The CDR3 spans 12 residues.

Many counts were recorded for this clonotype. The rearrangement links TRBV19 to TRBJ2-4; a possible D gene is TRBD2 (5 bases). Germline CDR1 LNHDA, CDR2 SQIVND (reference sequence). The CDR3 has 14 amino acids. Deletions cut 1 base from V and 4 bases from J, with 8 bases between. The CDR3 protein is CASSIVGLKNIQYF. CDR3 in DNA: TGTGCCAGTAGTATAGTTGGACTTAAAAACATTCAGTACTTC.

The table lists this clonotype with many counts. The chain carries TRBV19 and TRBJ1-1; tentatively, D is TRBD1 (5 bases). The germline V gene encodes CDR1 LNHDA and CDR2 SQIVND (reference sequence). The CDR3 has 16 amino acids. V lost 6 bases, J lost 2 bases, and 19 bases lay in between. DNA for the CDR3: TGTGCCAGTAGCAACCCATACAGGAGAGATAACACTGAAGCTTTCTTT. Translation: CASSNPYRRDNTEAFF.

This clonotype was seen at least ten times. One end of the junction fails to match germline, which may point to a read error. The CDR3 nucleotides read TGTGCCAGCAGTCTAGGACAGGGGGTCGGTGGCCACACCTTC. It is translated as CASSLGQGVGGHTF. This sequence joins TRBV12-3 or TRBV12-4 and TRBJ1-2; TRBD1 agrees at 10 bases. The CDR3 is made up of 14 amino acids.

V gene TRBV7-8 combines with J gene TRBJ2-7; 10 bases line up with TRBD2. CDR1 SGHVS and CDR2 FQNEAQ come from the germline V gene. The CDR3 has 17 residues. V gave up 1 base and J gave up 0 bases; unmatched junction bases: 6. CDR3: CASSLVLSGRASYEQYF. The CDR3 region has the DNA TGTGCCAGCAGCTTAGTCCTAAGCGGGAGGGCCTCCTACGAGCAGTACTTC.

The V and J genes are TRBV6-2 or TRBV6-3 and TRBJ2-7; D gene ambiguous. The CDR3 has 14 amino acids. Germline V CDR1 and CDR2: MNHEY, SVGEGT. Trimming removed 2 bases from V and 6 bases from J, with 14 bases in between. The CDR3 sequence is CASSYGSGFSEQYF. The CDR3 nucleotides read TGTGCCAGCAGTTACGGTTCCGGGTTTTCCGAGCAGTACTTC.

This clonotype showed up many times. The rearrangement links TRBV28 to TRBJ1-5, with 7 bases fitting TRBD1. The J segment lost 3 bases and the V segment lost 5 bases, leaving 10 bases of the junction unmatched. The CDR3 totals 16 residues. The V gene's germline CDR1 is MDHEN and CDR2 SYDVKM. This chain's CDR3 is CASSTPGGANNQPQHF. In nucleotides, the CDR3 is TGTGCCAGCAGTACTCCAGGGGGTGCCAACAATCAGCCCCAGCATTTT.